This is a list of T cell receptor beta chains from one sample in a study of blood T cell repertoires in COVID-19. Only in-frame clones appear in the TCRdb table, and some are missing; sequencing was by immunoSEQ multiplex PCR. In the table there are over 200,000 clones, over 75% of which are singletons. The sequenced sample was peripheral blood. The receptors derive from a man older than 75 with acute or convalescent COVID-19. Both conserved end residues are part of each CDR3. Each record gives: D gene, J gene, V gene, clone size, CDR3 protein, CDR3 DNA. D genes are given only for firm matches. Not all rows give a size; the values are once, few, many and, for expanded clones, a class.

>NA|TRBJ1-2|TRBV4-1|NA
CASSHPPGIEYGYTF
TGCGCCAGCAGCCATCCCCCCGGGATCGAGTATGGCTACACCTTC
>TRBD2|TRBJ2-7|TRBV7-2|NA
CASSLGYSGASYEQYF
TGTGCCAGCAGCTTAGGTTACAGCGGGGCATCCTACGAGCAGTACTTC
>TRBD1|TRBJ2-1|TRBV5-1|NA
CASSRGQGYNEQFF
TGCGCCAGCAGCAGGGGACAGGGCTACAATGAGCAGTTCTTC
>NA|TRBJ1-1|TRBV6-5|few
CASSRSAGRAEAFF
TGTGCCAGCAGCAGGTCAGCAGGGCGAGCTGAAGCTTTCTTT
>TRBD1|TRBJ2-3|TRBV18|NA
CASSPPVQGATDTQYF
TGTGCCAGCTCACCACCGGTTCAGGGGGCCACAGATACGCAGTATTTT
>TRBD1|TRBJ1-1|TRBV10-3|NA
CAISGSGTANTEAFF
TGTGCCATCAGTGGTTCCGGGACAGCGAACACTGAAGCTTTCTTT
>TRBD2|TRBJ2-1|TRBV11-3|NA
CASSPGLASAWDEQFF
TGTGCCAGCAGCCCCGGACTAGCCTCCGCTTGGGATGAGCAGTTCTTC
>NA|TRBJ1-5|TRBV19|NA
CASSIGEYSNQPQHF
TGTGCCAGTAGTATTGGGGAGTATAGCAATCAGCCCCAGCATTTT
>NA|TRBJ2-2|TRBV6-1|NA
CASSEFGTRNTGELFF
TGTGCCAGCAGTGAATTCGGGACAAGGAACACCGGGGAGCTGTTTTTT
>TRBD2|TRBJ2-1|TRBV3-1/TRBV3-2|NA
CASSQDLAGFAYNEQFF
TGTGCCAGCAGCCAAGATCTAGCGGGATTCGCCTACAATGAGCAGTTCTTC
>NA|TRBJ2-1|TRBV11-2|NA
CASSLDRASDEQFF
TGTGCCAGCAGCTTAGATCGGGCTAGCGATGAGCAGTTCTTC
>TRBD2|TRBJ2-1|TRBV18|once
CASSPTMASGRIMNEQFF
TGTGCCAGCTCACCAACCATGGCTAGCGGGAGAATAATGAATGAGCAGTTCTTC
>NA|TRBJ1-3|TRBV11-3|NA
CASSSFQEAGNTIYF
TGTGCCAGCAGCTCTTTTCAGGAGGCTGGAAACACCATATATTTT
>TRBD1|TRBJ1-6|TRBV12-3/TRBV12-4|NA
CASSRQGNSPLHF
TGTGCCAGCAGCCGACAGGGAAATTCACCCCTCCACTTT
>TRBD2|TRBJ2-5|TRBV5-1|NA
CASSFGGRMGRQETQYF
TGCGCCAGCAGTTTTGGCGGGAGGATGGGAAGGCAAGAGACCCAGTACTTC
>TRBD1|TRBJ1-3|TRBV20-1|NA
CSASGTGAGNTIYF
TGCAGTGCTAGTGGGACAGGGGCTGGAAACACCATATATTTT